This T cell receptor (beta chain) appears in the sequencing data of a study of human T cells and chemical hapten exposure. Via MiXCR, TCRdb re-called the RACE reads, giving one row per CDR3 protein. The repertoire has 130,000 or so distinct CDR3 sequences, about 8.2% of them found once; the top ten carry around 1.9%. CDR3 length: 13 amino acids. Trimming left V 5 bases short and J 4 bases short, with 11 bases between. CDR1 and CDR2 (germline): SEHNR, FQNEAQ (reference sequence). Time point in this sample: healthy volunteer bleed at 2 weeks. Extraction of total RNA was performed on unfractionated whole blood. This clonotype was counted ten times or more.

V is TRBV7-9 and J is TRBJ1-1; D unclear. Sequencing input: whole blood. This TCR came from a male donor in good health. Some clones in this sample may be carry-over from other donors' samples. Written as DNA, the CDR3 is TGTGCCAGCAGCCCCGGAGAACGCACTGAAGCTTTCTTT. It codes for CASSPGERTEAFF.